This T cell receptor (beta chain) was captured in a study of graft-versus-host responses after intestinal transplantation. Study as a whole: Isolated intestinal, liver-intestinal, or multivisceral transplants had been given to the recipients. Each recipient received anti-thymocyte globulin induction, then tacrolimus and steroids for around 3 years. Study-level findings and limits: Within allografts, high graft-versus-host to host-versus-graft clonal ratios were seen among patients with graft-donor T cell macrochimerism. Detected in recipient marrow were GvH clones, some of which were first observed in ileum or blood.

Measured with immunoSEQ multiplex PCR; TCRdb has only the in-frame clones, and not every one. The sample lists under 45,000 clones, over 85% occurring once. V dropped 0 bases and J dropped 3 bases, with 5 bases sitting between them. The CDR3 has 13 residues. Germline values: CDR1 KGHSH, CDR2 LQKENI. Concerning this clone: The antigen remains unidentified.

The sequencing here drew on PBMCs, taken 734 days after intestinal transplantation. The chain combines TRBV18 with TRBJ2-5; D is undetermined. The origin of this receptor is a human patient who received an intestinal transplant, so some T cells may come from the graft donor. The CDR3 sequence is CASSPPSKETQYF. CDR3 DNA: TGTGCCAGCTCACCACCATCTAAAGAGACCCAGTACTTC.